Listed below are T cell receptor beta chains from one sample, sequenced in a study of lymphopenia after photon versus proton radiotherapy. The repertoire was sequenced with immunoSEQ multiplex PCR; TCRdb's copy has only in-frame clones and lacks some. Of approximately 20,000 clones detected, around nine tenths appear once; the ten largest clones hold approximately 6.1%. The source material was peripheral blood, sampled from a patient treated with photon-based radiotherapy. The receptors originated from a man aged 55 to 69 with pancreatic cancer. CDR3s include the opening cysteine and the closing phenylalanine or tryptophan. Clone size is not always given. Where it is, it says once, few, many or a class for expanded clones.

clone_size j_call v_call cdr3_aa
- TRBJ1-2 TRBV11-1 CASSLPGQGASNYGYTF
- TRBJ1-2 TRBV5-1 CASSLAPGMAYGYTF
- TRBJ2-3 TRBV7-6 CASSEQWRGGTDTQYF
- TRBJ2-2 TRBV27 CASFDRGGTGELFF
- TRBJ1-5 TRBV6-1 CASSEAPGLSQPQHF
- TRBJ2-7 TRBV6-1 CASTDRTQGEQYF
- TRBJ1-6 TRBV7-3 CASSLNYPNSPLHF
- TRBJ2-7 TRBV5-5 CASSLGPGGASYEQYF
- TRBJ2-5 TRBV10-3 CAISEQWETQYF
once TRBJ2-3 TRBV7-3 CASSLRAQTGPDTQYF
- TRBJ1-2 TRBV7-3 CASSLEGGYGYTF
- TRBJ1-2 TRBV2 CASGGPDRDYGYTF
- TRBJ2-2 TRBV11-2 CASSWDRSTGELFF
once TRBJ2-7 TRBV5-8 CASSLGDRYNSAYF
- TRBJ1-2 TRBV6-5 CASSYLGYGYTF
- TRBJ2-2 TRBV5-1 CASSPRDGLNTGELFF
- TRBJ1-1 TRBV6-6 CASTRDSLMNTEAFF
- TRBJ1-2 TRBV7-2 CASSSTGQGNYGYTF
once TRBJ2-1 TRBV29-1 CSVKDGLWEQFF
- TRBJ2-1 TRBV7-7 CASSSGTSGVNEQFF
- TRBJ1-6 TRBV5-6 CASSLRDRGNSPLHF
- TRBJ1-2 TRBV7-8 CASSLDRAVRYGYTF
- TRBJ2-7 TRBV7-9 CASSPSPRSSAYEQYF
- TRBJ2-2 TRBV6-1 CASRGAGTGELFF
- TRBJ1-4 TRBV2 CASSVGQYNEKLFF
once TRBJ2-1 TRBV29-1 CSVERRQSSYNEQFF
- TRBJ2-2 TRBV5-1 CASSPGQLRAGELFF
- TRBJ1-2 TRBV7-2 CASSLQGTYGYTF
- TRBJ2-5 TRBV11-2 CASSSIKTDQETQYF
- TRBJ1-1 TRBV10-2 CASSRTGGGTEAFF
- TRBJ2-5 TRBV12-5 CASGLTDILAGNEETQYF
- TRBJ2-3 TRBV9 CASKSQGADTQYF
- TRBJ2-1 TRBV6-1 CASRRGGSYNEQFF
- TRBJ2-3 TRBV10-1 CASSDPGRARDTQYF
- TRBJ1-2 TRBV6-1 CASSDTLNYGYTF
- TRBJ1-2 TRBV5-1 CASSSTRVGYTF
- TRBJ2-1 TRBV7-9 CASRSSGTRYNEQFF
- TRBJ2-4 TRBV9 CASSASGGNPLAKNIQYF
- TRBJ2-1 TRBV6-1 CASSELSSGPYNEQFF
- TRBJ1-2 TRBV27 CASSIDGYYGYTF
- TRBJ1-5 TRBV5-4 CASSLGVGALNQPQHF